This T cell receptor beta chain is drawn from a study of T cells after yellow fever vaccination. Each CDR3 protein gets one entry after TCRdb re-called the 5' RACE reads with MiXCR. Of about 320,000 distinct CDR3 sequences detected, roughly a tenth appear once; the ten largest clones hold 2.5% to 4%. V was clipped by 0 bases and J by 0 bases, with 9 bases between them. The CDR3 is 16 residues long. In germline, CDR1 is SGHRS, CDR2 YFSETQ. This receptor was taken from a man aged 18 to 29 who received the YFV17D yellow fever vaccine. J is TRBJ2-2 and V is TRBV5-1; the D is unclear. Sequences were derived from CD4+ T cells sorted from PBMCs, sampled 45 days after the yellow fever booster vaccination. Here the CDR3 DNA reads TGCGCCAGCAGCTTGGCTGCCTCAGCGAACACCGGGGAGCTGTTTTTT. This gives the protein CASSLAASANTGELFF.